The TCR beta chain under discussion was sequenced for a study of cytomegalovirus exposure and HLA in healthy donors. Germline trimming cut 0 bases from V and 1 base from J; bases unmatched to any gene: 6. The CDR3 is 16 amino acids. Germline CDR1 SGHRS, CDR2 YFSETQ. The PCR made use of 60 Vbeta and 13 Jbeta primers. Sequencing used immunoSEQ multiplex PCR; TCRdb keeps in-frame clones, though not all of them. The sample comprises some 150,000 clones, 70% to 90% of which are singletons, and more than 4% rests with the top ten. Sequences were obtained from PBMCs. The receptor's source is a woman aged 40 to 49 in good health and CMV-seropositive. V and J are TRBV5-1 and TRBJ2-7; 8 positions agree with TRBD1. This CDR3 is CASSLGGQGVSYEQYF. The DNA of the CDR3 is TGCGCCAGCAGCTTGGGCGGACAGGGAGTGTCCTACGAGCAGTACTTC.